This T cell receptor beta chain was found in a study of T cell responses to AZD1222 COVID-19 vaccine. Overall study results and limits: White British people made up most donors, females outnumbered males, and clonal diversity was possibly underestimated.

CDR1 is SGHRS and CDR2 is YFSETQ in the germline V gene. There are 19 residues in the CDR3. With V trimmed by 0 bases and J by 5 bases, 13 bases remained unmatched. Sequencing used immunoSEQ multiplex PCR; TCRdb keeps in-frame clones, though not all of them. The sample carries about 120,000 clones, about 87% recorded once. Worth noting for this clone: The target antigen is unknown.

The chain uses TRBV5-1 and TRBJ2-2; TRBD2 matches 10 bases. The clonotype comes from an adult in good health. The material sequenced was peripheral blood, taken on day 0 of AZD1222 vaccination. CDR3 loop: CASSLAPGLAALATGELFF. The CDR3, as DNA: TGCGCCAGCAGCTTGGCCCCCGGACTAGCGGCCCTTGCGACCGGGGAGCTGTTTTTT. Looking up the rest from reference TRBV5-1 and TRBJ2-2 gives the full variable domain: KAGVTQTPRYLIKTRGQQVTLSCSPISGHRSVSWYQQTPGQGLQFLFEYFSETQRNKGNFPGRFSGRQFSNSRSEMNVSTLELGDSALYLCASSLAPGLAALATGELFFGEGSRLTVL.